The 10 T cell receptor beta chains in this list originate from one sample, sequenced in a study of blood T cell repertoires in COVID-19. Sequenced by immunoSEQ multiplex PCR; TCRdb stores in-frame clones only, minus some. The repertoire holds roughly 260,000 clones, with 88% as singletons. The sequencing sample was made of peripheral blood. The receptors derive from a man between 60 and 75 years old who had recovered from COVID-19.

The CDR3 region has the DNA TGTGCCAGCAGTCTACAAACGCCCAACGAACTATGGAACTATGGCTACACCTTC. Translation: CASSLQTPNELWNYGYTF. The V gene is TRBV27, the J gene TRBJ1-2; D gene ambiguous. The CDR3 has 18 amino acids. Germline CDR1 is MNHEY and CDR2 is SMNVEV (reference sequence). V gave up 5 bases and J gave up 2 bases, with 24 bases separating them.

The chain carries TRBV4-1 and TRBJ2-7; 8 positions agree with TRBD1. Germline loops: CDR1 MGHRA, CDR2 YSYEKL. The length of the CDR3 is 14 residues. Trimming removed 8 bases from V and 2 bases from J; junction bases left unmatched: 8. CDR3 region: CASRTADRAYEQYF. For the CDR3, the DNA is TGCGCCAGCCGCACCGCGGACAGGGCCTACGAGCAGTACTTC.

The V gene is TRBV5-1, the J gene TRBJ2-3, with a weak D call TRBD2 (6 bases). Trimming shortened V by 6 bases and J by 3 bases, and 14 bases separated the two germline ends. Per the germline V gene, CDR1 is SGHRS and CDR2 is YFSETQ. This CDR3 spans 14 amino acids. CDR3 loop: CASKGGTGTDTQYF. DNA for the CDR3: TGCGCCAGCAAAGGAGGGACTGGTACAGATACGCAGTATTTT.

The rearrangement uses TRBV30 and TRBJ1-2; D unresolved. CDR1 GTSNPN and CDR2 SVGIG come from the germline V gene (reference sequence). This CDR3 spans 13 amino acids. Trimming shortened V by 4 bases and J by 4 bases, and 13 bases separated the two germline ends. This CDR3 reads CAWTAPAAYGYTF. The CDR3 bases are TGTGCCTGGACGGCCCCAGCGGCCTATGGCTACACCTTC.

This sequence joins TRBV18 and TRBJ2-3, with D possibly matching TRBD2 (5 bases). CDR1 and CDR2 from the germline V gene are KGHSH and LQKENI. Trimming removed 6 bases from V and 3 bases from J, with 10 bases in between. CDR3 size: 13 residues. The CDR3 reads CASSRTGTDTQYF. Here the CDR3 DNA reads TGTGCCAGCTCCCGAACGGGGACAGATACGCAGTATTTT.

The chain joins TRBV5-5 to TRBJ2-2, with a possible D match to TRBD1 (5 bases). The CDR3 has 16 residues. Germline V gives CDR1 SGHKS, CDR2 YYEKEE (reference sequence). Trimming left V 1 base short and J 1 base short, with 11 bases between. The CDR3 nucleotides read TGTGCCAGCAGCTTGCAGGGAACGTGGAACACCGGGGAGCTGTTTTTT. It encodes CASSLQGTWNTGELFF.

V usage is TRBV7-2 and J usage is TRBJ1-3, with 8 bases aligning to TRBD1. The germline CDR1 and CDR2 sequences are SGHTA and FQGNSA. CDR3 length equals 17 residues. Trimming at V came to 3 bases and at J to 1 base, leaving 8 bases not matched to a gene. The CDR3 reads CASSLTTGGVSGNTIYF. The CDR3 coding sequence is TGTGCCAGCAGCTTGACAACAGGGGGTGTTTCTGGAAACACCATATATTTT.

V gene TRBV5-1 combines with J gene TRBJ2-3, with 10 bases identical to TRBD2. The CDR3 loop spans 17 amino acids. V lost 3 bases, J lost 0 bases, and 7 bases stayed unmatched. Germline V gene sequence: CDR1 SGHRS, CDR2 YFSETQ. The CDR3 spells CASSSDPSGGSTDTQYF. The CDR3 DNA is TGCGCCAGCAGCTCGGACCCTAGCGGGGGAAGCACAGATACGCAGTATTTT.

The chain uses TRBV7-9 and TRBJ2-2, with D possibly matching TRBD1 (6 bases). V was shortened by 1 base and J by 4 bases, with 10 bases between the two germline ends. This CDR3 comprises 15 residues. Germline V gene lookup returns CDR1 SEHNR and CDR2 FQNEAQ (reference sequence). The CDR3 DNA sequence: TGTGCCAGCAGCTTAGTTACAGGGAGCACCGGGGAGCTGTTTTTT. Translated: CASSLVTGSTGELFF.

The chain couples TRBV19 to TRBJ1-4, with unresolved D. The CDR3 length is 15 residues. Between the trimmed V and J ends, which lost 3 bases and 3 bases, there was a span of 11 bases. Germline lookup yields CDR1 LNHDA and CDR2 SQIVND (reference sequence). CDR3 loop: CASSMYRGPNEKLFF. In DNA form, the CDR3 reads TGTGCCAGTAGTATGTACCGCGGTCCTAATGAAAAACTGTTTTTT.